This TCR beta chain was recovered during a study of cytomegalovirus exposure and HLA in healthy donors. Study-level results: TCR beta sequences numbering some 17,000 were associated with HLA alleles at 0.05 false discovery rate in a later analysis.

It was with 60 Vbeta and 13 Jbeta primers that the PCR ran. Clones were read by immunoSEQ multiplex PCR, and TCRdb kept only the in-frame ones, dropping some. The sample features fewer than 60,000 clones, with approximately 12% in its top ten. In the case of this clone: Its antigen is still unknown.

This CDR3 has 14 residues. Trimming shortened V by 0 bases and J by 3 bases, and 11 bases separated the two germline ends. In germline, CDR1 is GTSNPN, CDR2 SVGIG (reference sequence). The sequence was obtained from a woman in her thirties in good health and CMV-seropositive. The V call is TRBV30, the J call TRBJ2-5; D remains ambiguous. Sequenced: PBMCs. In DNA form, the CDR3 reads TGTGCCTGGAGTGTACTACGGAAGAAAGAGACCCAGTACTTC. Its translation: CAWSVLRKKETQYF.